This paragraph reports one T cell receptor beta chain. The CDR3 covers 13 residues. Germline CDR1 and CDR2: LNHDA and SQIVND (reference sequence). V shed 5 bases, J shed 7 bases, and the junction held 8 bases outside the gene matches. The sample originates from a study of blood T cell repertoires in COVID-19. Study as a whole: Nucleic acid was either cDNA or gDNA, and it came from T cells, B-cell-depleted T cells, or PBMCs.

Sequenced by immunoSEQ multiplex PCR; TCRdb stores in-frame clones only, minus some. This sample has over 90,000 clones, with roughly 90% found just once. The chain combines TRBV19 with TRBJ2-7, with 7 bases aligning to TRBD2. The sequenced material came from peripheral blood. This receptor was taken from an older woman with acute or convalescent COVID-19. This CDR3 is CASSAGPGGEQYF. In DNA, the CDR3 is TGTGCCAGTAGTGCCGGCCCGGGAGGAGAGCAGTACTTC.